Sequencing of this T cell receptor beta chain was carried out in a study of cytomegalovirus exposure and HLA in healthy donors. Looking at the study overall: A preliminary data release comprised roughly 80 million unique TCRs obtained from HLA-typed donors. Whole-study findings and limits: For presence/absence analyses, sequencing depth was assumed to be roughly uniform across donors. TCR beta V segments were, for the most part, productive about 87% or about 30% of the time in an earlier analysis.

Per germline, CDR1 SGHTA and CDR2 FQGNSA. The CDR3 runs to 15 residues. With V trimmed by 5 bases and J by 2 bases, 4 bases remained unmatched. This clone was counted only a few times. Its specificity is unknown. PCR primers comprised 60 Vbeta and 13 Jbeta primers. Profiled with immunoSEQ multiplex PCR; TCRdb holds only in-frame clones, not every one. The table includes more than 60,000 clones, approximately 79% detected once. This chain connects TRBV7-2 to TRBJ1-3; 9 bases match TRBD1. This receptor was taken from a woman aged 25 to 39 in good health and CMV-seronegative. The specimen sequenced was PBMCs. CDR3 sequence reads: CASSQDRGPGNTIYF. The DNA for the CDR3 is TGTGCCAGCAGCCAGGACAGGGGTCCTGGAAACACCATATATTTT.